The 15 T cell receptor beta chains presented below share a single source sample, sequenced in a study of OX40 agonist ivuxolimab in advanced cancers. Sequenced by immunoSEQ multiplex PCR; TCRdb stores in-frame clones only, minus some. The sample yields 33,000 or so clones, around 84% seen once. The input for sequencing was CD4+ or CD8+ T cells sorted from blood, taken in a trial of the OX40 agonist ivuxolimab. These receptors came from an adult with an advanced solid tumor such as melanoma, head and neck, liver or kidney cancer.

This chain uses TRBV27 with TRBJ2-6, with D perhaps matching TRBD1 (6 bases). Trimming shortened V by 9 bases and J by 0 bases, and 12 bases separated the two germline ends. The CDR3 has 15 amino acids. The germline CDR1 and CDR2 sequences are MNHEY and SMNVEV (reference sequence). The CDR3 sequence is CASRGHFSGANVLTF. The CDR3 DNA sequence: TGTGCCAGTAGGGGACATTTCTCTGGGGCCAACGTCCTGACTTTC.

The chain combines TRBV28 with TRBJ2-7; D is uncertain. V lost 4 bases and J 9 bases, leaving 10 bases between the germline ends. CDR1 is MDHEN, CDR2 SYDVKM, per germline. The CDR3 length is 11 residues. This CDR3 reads CASSSPLGQYF. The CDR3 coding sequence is TGTGCCAGCAGTTCTCCCCTGGGGCAGTACTTC.

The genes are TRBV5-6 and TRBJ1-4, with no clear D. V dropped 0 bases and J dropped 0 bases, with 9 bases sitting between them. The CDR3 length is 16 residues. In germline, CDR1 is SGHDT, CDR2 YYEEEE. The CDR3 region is CASSLAAYATNEKLFF. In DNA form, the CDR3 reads TGTGCCAGCAGCTTGGCGGCATACGCAACTAATGAAAAACTGTTTTTT. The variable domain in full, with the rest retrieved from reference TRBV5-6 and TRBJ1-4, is DAGVTQSPTHLIKTRGQQVTLRCSPKSGHDTVSWYQQALGQGPQFIFQYYEEEERQRGNFPDRFSGHQFPNYSSELNVNALLLGDSALYLCASSLAAYATNEKLFFGSGTQLSVL.

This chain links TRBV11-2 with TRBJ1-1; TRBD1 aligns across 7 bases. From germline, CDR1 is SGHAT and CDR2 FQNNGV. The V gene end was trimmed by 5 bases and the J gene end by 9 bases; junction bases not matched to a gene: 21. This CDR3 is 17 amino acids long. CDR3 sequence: CASSPSELGGAKRQAFF. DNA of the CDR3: TGTGCCAGCAGCCCCTCCGAGTTAGGGGGCGCGAAAAGGCAAGCTTTCTTT.

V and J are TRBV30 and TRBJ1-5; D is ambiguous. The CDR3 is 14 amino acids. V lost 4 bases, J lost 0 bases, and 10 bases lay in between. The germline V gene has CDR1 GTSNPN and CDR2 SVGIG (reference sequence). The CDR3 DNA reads TGTGCCTGGACCACTACAGATAGCAATCAGCCCCAGCATTTT. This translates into CAWTTTDSNQPQHF.

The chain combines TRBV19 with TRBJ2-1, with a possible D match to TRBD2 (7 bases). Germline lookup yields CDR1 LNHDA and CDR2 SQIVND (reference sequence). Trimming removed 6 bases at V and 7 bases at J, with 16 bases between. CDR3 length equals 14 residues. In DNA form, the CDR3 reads TGTGCCAGTAGCGGATGGGGGAGGGGGAATGAGCAGTTCTTC. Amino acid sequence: CASSGWGRGNEQFF.

Here the CDR3 reads CASGGDELYEQYF. DNA of the CDR3: TGTGCCTCAGGGGGGGACGAGCTCTACGAGCAGTACTTC. The chain combines TRBV19 with TRBJ2-7; D is perhaps TRBD1 or TRBD2 (7 bases each). This CDR3 region has 13 residues. Between the trimmed V and J ends, which lost 11 bases and 3 bases, there was a span of 17 bases. From germline, CDR1 is LNHDA and CDR2 SQIVND (reference sequence).

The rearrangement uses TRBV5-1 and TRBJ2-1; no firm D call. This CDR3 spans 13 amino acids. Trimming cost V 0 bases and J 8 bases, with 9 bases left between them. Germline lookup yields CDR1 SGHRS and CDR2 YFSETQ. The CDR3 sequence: CASSLAVAHEQFF. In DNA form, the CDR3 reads TGCGCCAGCAGCTTGGCGGTGGCGCATGAGCAGTTCTTC.

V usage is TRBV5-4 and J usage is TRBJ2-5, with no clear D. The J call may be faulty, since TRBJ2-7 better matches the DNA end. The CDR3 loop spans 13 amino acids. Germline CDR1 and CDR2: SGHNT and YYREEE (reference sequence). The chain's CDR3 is CASSLGHYYEQYF. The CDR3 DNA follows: TGTGCCAGCAGCTTGGGTCATTACTACGAGCAGTACTTC.

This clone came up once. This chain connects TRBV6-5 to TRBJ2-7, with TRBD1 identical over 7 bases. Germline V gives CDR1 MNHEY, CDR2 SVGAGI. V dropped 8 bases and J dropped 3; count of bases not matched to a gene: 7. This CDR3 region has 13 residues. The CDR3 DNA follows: TGTGCCAGCGGATTCCGGGACAGCTACGAGCAGTACTTC. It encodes CASGFRDSYEQYF.

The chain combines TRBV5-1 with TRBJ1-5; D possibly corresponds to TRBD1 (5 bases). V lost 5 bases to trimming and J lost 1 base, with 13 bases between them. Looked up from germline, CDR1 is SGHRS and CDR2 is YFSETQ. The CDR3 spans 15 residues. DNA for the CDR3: TGCGCCAGCAGTCCCGACAGTGCCAGCAATCAGCCCCAGCATTTT. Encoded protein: CASSPDSASNQPQHF.

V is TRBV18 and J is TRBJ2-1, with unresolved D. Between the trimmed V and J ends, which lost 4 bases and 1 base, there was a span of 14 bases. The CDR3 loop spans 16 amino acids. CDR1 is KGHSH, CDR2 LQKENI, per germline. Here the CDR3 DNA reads TGTGCCAGCTCACTGCAAAGCAGGAATTCCTACAATGAGCAGTTCTTC. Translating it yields CASSLQSRNSYNEQFF.

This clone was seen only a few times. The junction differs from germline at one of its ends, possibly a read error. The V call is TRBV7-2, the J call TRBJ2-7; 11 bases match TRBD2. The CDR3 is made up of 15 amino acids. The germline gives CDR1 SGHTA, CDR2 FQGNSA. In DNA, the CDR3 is TGTGCCAGCAGTTTAGCGGGGGGGCTCTCCTACGAGCAGTACTTC. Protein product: CASSLAGGLSYEQYF.

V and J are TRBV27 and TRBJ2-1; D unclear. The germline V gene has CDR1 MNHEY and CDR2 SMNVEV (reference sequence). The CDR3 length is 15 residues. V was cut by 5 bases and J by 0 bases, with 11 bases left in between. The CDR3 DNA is TGTGCCAGCAGTCCAAGGCTAAGCTCCTACAATGAGCAGTTCTTC. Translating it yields CASSPRLSSYNEQFF.

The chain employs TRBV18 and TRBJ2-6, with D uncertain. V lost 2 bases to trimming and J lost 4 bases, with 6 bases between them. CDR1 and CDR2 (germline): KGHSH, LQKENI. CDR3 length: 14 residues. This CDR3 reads CASSPGVGANVLTF. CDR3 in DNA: TGTGCCAGCTCACCAGGGGTCGGGGCCAACGTCCTGACTTTC.